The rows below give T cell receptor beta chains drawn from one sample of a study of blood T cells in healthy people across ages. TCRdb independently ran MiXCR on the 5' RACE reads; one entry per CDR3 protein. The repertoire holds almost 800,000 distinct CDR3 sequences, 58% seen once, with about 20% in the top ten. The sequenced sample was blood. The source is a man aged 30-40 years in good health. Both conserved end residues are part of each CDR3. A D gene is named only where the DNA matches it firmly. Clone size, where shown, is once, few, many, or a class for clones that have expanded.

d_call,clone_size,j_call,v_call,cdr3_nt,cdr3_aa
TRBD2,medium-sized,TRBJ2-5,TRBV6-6,TGTGCCAGCAGTCACCACCCGGGACTAGCGGGGGGGCTTGAGACCCAGTACTTC,CASSHHPGLAGGLETQYF
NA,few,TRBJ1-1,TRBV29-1,TGCAGCGTTGAAGATCTTGGGACGCGGAACACTGAAGCTTTCTTT,CSVEDLGTRNTEAFF
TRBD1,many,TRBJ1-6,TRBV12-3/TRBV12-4,TGTGCCAGCAGTTCGCAGACAGGGGTTACTTCACCCCTCCACTTT,CASSSQTGVTSPLHF
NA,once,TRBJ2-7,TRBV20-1,TGCAGTGCTAGGCTATATTACGAGCAGTACTTC,CSARLYYEQYF
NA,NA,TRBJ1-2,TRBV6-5,TGTGCCAGCGCGCAAGGGATTCCCTATGGCTACACCTTC,CASAQGIPYGYTF
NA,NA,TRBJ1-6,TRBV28,TGTGCCAGCAGTATGCCCAATTCACCCCTCCACTTT,CASSMPNSPLHF
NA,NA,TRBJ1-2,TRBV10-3,TGTGCCATCAGGGAGGGAGGCTATGGCTACACCTTC,CAIREGGYGYTF
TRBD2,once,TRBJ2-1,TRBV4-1,TGCGCCAGCAGCCAAGAGCCACCATTGGAACACCGCCCAAATGGGTTAGCGGGGGAGTTCTTC,CASSQEPPLEHRPNGLAGEFF
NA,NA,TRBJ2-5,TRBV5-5,TGTGCCAGCAGCTTGGTCTCGGTTGAGACCCAGTACTTC,CASSLVSVETQYF
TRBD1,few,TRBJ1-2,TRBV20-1,TGCAGTGCTAGCCCGGACAGGGGGAGCTATGGCTACACCTTC,CSASPDRGSYGYTF
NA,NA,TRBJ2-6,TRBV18,TGTGCCAGCTCACCCGGTCGAGGGAACTCTGGGGCCAACGTCCTGACTTTC,CASSPGRGNSGANVLTF
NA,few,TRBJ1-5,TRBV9,TGTGCCAGCAGCGTAGCAGGGTCCTTCAATCAGCCCCAGCATTTT,CASSVAGSFNQPQHF
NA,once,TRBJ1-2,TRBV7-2,TGTGCCAGCAGGGAGTCCAACTCTGGCTACACCTTC,CASRESNSGYTF
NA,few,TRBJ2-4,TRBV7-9,TGTGCCAGCAGCTCCTCAGGGGTATATGACAAAAACATTCAGTACTTC,CASSSSGVYDKNIQYF
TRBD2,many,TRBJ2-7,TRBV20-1,TGCAGTGCTACCGAGTCGTATGGGAGGGCCCTCTACGAGCAGTACTTC,CSATESYGRALYEQYF
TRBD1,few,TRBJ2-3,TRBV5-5,TGTGCCAGCAGCTCGGACAGGCCCGGAGATACGCAGTATTTT,CASSSDRPGDTQYF
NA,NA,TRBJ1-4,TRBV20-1,TGCAGTGCTAGAACACAGTATGAAAAACTGTTTTTT,CSARTQYEKLFF
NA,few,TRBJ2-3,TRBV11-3,TGTGCCAGCAGCCAAACTGGGACTCACCTAGGAGCAGATACGCAGTATTTT,CASSQTGTHLGADTQYF
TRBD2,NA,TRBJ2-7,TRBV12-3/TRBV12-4,TGTGCCAGCAGTCGGGAGCGGGGGAGCTCCTACGAGCAGTACTTC,CASSRERGSSYEQYF
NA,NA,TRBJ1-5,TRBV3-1,TGTGCCAGCAGCCAGACGGGTCAGCCCCAGCATTTT,CASSQTGQPQHF
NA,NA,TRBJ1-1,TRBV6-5,TGTGCCACCTACAAGCTGGGGAACACTGAAGCTTTCTTT,CATYKLGNTEAFF
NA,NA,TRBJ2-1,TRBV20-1,TGCAGTACAGACGACAGGTGGGGGGACAATGAGCAGTTCTTC,CSTDDRWGDNEQFF
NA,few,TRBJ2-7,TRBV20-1,TGCAGTGCTAGGAAGACCTACGAGCAGTACTTC,CSARKTYEQYF
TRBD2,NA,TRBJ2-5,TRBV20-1,TGCAGTGCTAGAGGGGGCGGGGGGCCAGCAGAGACCCAGTACTTC,CSARGGGGPAETQYF
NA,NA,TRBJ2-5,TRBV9,TGTGCCAGCAGCCCAGAGATGGTAGGGGAGACCCAGTACTTC,CASSPEMVGETQYF
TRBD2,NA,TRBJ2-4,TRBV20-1,TGCAGTGCTGGAACTAGCGGTTCGAAAAACATTCAGTACTTC,CSAGTSGSKNIQYF